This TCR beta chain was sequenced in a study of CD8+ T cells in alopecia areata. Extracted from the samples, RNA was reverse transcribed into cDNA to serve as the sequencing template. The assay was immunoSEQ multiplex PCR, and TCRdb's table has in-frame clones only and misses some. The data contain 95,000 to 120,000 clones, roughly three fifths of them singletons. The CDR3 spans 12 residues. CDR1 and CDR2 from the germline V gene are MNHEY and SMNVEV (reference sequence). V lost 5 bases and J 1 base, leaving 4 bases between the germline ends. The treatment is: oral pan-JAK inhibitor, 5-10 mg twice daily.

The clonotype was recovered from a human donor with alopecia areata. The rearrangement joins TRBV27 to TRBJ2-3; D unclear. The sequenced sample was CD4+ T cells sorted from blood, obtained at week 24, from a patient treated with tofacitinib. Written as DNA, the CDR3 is TGTGCCAGCAGTAGGGGCACAGATACGCAGTATTTT. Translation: CASSRGTDTQYF.